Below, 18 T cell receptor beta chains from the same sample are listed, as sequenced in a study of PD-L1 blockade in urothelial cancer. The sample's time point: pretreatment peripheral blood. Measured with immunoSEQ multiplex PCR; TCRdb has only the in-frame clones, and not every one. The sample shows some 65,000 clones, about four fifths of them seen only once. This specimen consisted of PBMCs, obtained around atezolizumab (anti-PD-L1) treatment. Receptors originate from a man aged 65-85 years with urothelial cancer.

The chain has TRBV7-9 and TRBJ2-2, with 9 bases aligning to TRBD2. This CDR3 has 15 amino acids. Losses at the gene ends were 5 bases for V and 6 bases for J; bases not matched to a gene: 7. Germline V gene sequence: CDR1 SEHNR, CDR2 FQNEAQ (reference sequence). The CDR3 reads CASSLRLAAAGELFF. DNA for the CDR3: TGTGCCAGCAGCCTAAGACTAGCGGCAGCCGGGGAGCTGTTTTTT.

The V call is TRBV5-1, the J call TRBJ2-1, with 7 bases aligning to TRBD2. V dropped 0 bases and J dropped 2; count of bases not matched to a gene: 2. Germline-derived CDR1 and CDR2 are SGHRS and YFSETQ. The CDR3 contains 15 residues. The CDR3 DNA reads TGCGCCAGCAGCTTGGGGGAGGGACCCTACAATGAGCAGTTCTTC. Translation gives CASSLGEGPYNEQFF.

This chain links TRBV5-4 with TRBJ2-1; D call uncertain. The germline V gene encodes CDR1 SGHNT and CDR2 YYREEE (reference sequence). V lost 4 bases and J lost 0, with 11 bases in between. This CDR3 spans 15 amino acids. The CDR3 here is CASSLDFSSYNEQFF. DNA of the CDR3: TGTGCCAGCAGCCTCGACTTTAGCTCCTACAATGAGCAGTTCTTC.

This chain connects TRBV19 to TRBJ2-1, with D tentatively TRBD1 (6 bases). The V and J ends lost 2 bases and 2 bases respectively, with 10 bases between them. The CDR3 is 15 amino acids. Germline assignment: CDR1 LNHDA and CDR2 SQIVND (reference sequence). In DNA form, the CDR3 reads TGTGCCAGTAGTATATCGGGACAAGCCTACAATGAGCAGTTCTTC. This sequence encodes CASSISGQAYNEQFF.

The CDR3: CATAQGAGVEQYF. In DNA, the CDR3 is TGTGCCACTGCACAGGGGGCAGGGGTCGAGCAGTACTTC. The V and J genes are TRBV27 and TRBJ2-7, with 9 bases lining up with TRBD1. Germline values: CDR1 MNHEY, CDR2 SMNVEV (reference sequence). CDR3 size: 13 residues. V trimming: 10 bases; J trimming: 6 bases; junction bases outside the gene matches: 10.

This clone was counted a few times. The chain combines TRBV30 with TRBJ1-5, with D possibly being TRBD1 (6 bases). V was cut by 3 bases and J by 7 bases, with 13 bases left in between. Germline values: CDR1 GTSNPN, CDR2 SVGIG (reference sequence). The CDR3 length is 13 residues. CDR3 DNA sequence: TGTGCCTGGAGCGCAGGGGTGAGGCAGCCCCAGCATTTT. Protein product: CAWSAGVRQPQHF.

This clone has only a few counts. The CDR3 nucleotides read TGCGCCAGCAGCTTGGGCAGGGGCCGGGGCACAGATACGCAGTATTTT. Its protein is CASSLGRGRGTDTQYF. This chain uses TRBV5-1 with TRBJ2-3; perhaps TRBD1 as D (6 bases). Trimming shortened V by 0 bases and J by 1 base, and 12 bases separated the two germline ends. Germline values: CDR1 SGHRS, CDR2 YFSETQ. The CDR3 has 16 amino acids.

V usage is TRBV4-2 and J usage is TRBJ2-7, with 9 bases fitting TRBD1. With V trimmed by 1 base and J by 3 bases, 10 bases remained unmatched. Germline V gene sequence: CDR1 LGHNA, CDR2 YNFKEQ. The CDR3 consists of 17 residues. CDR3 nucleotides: TGTGCCAGCAGCCAAGGCAGAGGACAGGGGCTCAACTACGAGCAGTACTTC. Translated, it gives CASSQGRGQGLNYEQYF.

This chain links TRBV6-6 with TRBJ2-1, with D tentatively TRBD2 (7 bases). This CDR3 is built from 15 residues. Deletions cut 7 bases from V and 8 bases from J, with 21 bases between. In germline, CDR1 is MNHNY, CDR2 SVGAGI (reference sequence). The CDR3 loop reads CASTDSGGSGDEQFF. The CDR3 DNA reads TGTGCCAGCACCGATTCGGGGGGCTCAGGTGATGAGCAGTTCTTC.

The CDR3 nucleotides are TGTGCCACCAGCAGATACCAGGGGGCCCAGTACTTC. It yields the protein CATSRYQGAQYF. J is TRBJ2-7 and V is TRBV15, with 8 bases aligning to TRBD1. The CDR3 sequence is 12 residues long. With 2 bases clipped from V and 10 bases from J, the junction kept 4 bases outside the gene matches. Germline-derived CDR1 and CDR2 are LNHNV and YYDKDF (reference sequence). The complete variable domain, with remaining parts taken from reference TRBV15 and TRBJ2-7, reads DAMVIQNPRYQVTQFGKPVTLSCSQTLNHNVMYWYQQKSSQAPKLLFHYYDKDFNNEADTPDNFQSRRPNTSFCFLDIRSPGLGDTAMYLCATSRYQGAQYFGPGTRLTVT.

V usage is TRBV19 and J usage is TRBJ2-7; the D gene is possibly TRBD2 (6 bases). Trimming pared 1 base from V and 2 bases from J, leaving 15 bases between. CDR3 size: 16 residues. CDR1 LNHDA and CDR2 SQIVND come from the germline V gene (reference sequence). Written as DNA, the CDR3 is TGTGCCAGTAGTATAGGGGGTAGCGGTGCGACCTACGAGCAGTACTTC. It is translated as CASSIGGSGATYEQYF.

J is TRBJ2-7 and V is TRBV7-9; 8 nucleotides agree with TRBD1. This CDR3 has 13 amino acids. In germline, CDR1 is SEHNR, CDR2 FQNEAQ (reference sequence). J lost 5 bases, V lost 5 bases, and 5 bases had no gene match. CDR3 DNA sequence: TGTGCCAGCAGCACCTGGACAGGGCACGAGCAGTACTTC. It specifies CASSTWTGHEQYF. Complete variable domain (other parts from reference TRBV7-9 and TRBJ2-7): DTGVSQNPRHKITKRGQNVTFRCDPISEHNRLYWYRQTLGQGPEFLTYFQNEAQLEKSRLLSDRFSAERPKGSFSTLEIQRTEQGDSAMYLCASSTWTGHEQYFGPGTRLTVT.

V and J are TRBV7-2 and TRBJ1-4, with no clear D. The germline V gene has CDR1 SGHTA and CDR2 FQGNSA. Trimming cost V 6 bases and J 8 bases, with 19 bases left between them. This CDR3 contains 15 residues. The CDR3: CASRPGLLLEEKLFF. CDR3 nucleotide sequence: TGTGCCAGCAGGCCCGGACTTCTGCTGGAGGAAAAACTGTTTTTT.

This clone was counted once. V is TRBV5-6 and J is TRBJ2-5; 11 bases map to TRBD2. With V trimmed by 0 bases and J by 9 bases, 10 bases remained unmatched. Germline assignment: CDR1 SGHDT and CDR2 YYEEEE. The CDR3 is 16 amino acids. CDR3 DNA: TGTGCCAGCAGCTTGGAGGGACTAGCGGCCCCTGTGGCCCAGTACTTC. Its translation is CASSLEGLAAPVAQYF.

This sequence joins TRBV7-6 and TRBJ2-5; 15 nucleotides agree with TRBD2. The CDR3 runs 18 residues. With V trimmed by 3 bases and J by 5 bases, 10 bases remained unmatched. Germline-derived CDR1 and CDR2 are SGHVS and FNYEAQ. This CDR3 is CASSFYGLAGGGMETQYF. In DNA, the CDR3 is TGTGCCAGCAGCTTCTATGGACTAGCGGGAGGGGGGATGGAGACCCAGTACTTC.

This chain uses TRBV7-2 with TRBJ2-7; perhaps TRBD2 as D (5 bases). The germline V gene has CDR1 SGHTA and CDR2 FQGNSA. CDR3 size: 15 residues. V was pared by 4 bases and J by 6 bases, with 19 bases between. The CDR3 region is CASSWQVGPTSEQYF. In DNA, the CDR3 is TGTGCCAGCAGCTGGCAAGTCGGTCCTACTAGCGAGCAGTACTTC.

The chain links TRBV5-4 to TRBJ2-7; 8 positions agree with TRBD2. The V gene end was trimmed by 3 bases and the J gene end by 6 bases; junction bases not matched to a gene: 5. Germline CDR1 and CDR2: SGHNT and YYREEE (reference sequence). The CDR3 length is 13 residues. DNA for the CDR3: TGTGCCAGCAGCTCCGGGACTAGAGTCGAGCAGTACTTC. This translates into CASSSGTRVEQYF.

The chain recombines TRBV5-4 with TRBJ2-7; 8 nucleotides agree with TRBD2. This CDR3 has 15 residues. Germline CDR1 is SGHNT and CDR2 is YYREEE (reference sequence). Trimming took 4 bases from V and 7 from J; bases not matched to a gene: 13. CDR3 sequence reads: CASSRIAGLDGEQYF. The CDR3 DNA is TGTGCCAGCAGCCGGATAGCGGGACTAGACGGGGAGCAGTACTTC.